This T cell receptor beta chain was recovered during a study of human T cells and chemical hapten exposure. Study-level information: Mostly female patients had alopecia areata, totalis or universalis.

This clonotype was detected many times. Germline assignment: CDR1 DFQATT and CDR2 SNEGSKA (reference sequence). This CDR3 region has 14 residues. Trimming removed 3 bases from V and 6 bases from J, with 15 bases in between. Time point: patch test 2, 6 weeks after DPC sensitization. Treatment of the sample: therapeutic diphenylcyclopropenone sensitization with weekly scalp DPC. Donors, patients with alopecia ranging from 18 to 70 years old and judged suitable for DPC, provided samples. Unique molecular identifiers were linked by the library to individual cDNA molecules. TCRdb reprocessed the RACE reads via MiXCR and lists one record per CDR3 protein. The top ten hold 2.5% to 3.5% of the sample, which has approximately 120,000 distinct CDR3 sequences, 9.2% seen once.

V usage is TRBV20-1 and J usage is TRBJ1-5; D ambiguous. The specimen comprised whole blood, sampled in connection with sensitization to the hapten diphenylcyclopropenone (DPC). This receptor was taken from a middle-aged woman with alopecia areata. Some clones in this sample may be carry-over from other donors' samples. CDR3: CSARRAGAGQPQHF. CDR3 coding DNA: TGCAGTGCTAGGCGGGCGGGAGCGGGTCAGCCCCAGCATTTT.